This record covers a single TCR beta chain. No antigen is known for it. Here immunoSEQ multiplex PCR was the method, and the copy in TCRdb shows in-frame clones only, minus some. The sample records about 56,000 clones, 75% to 90% being singletons. This CDR3 is 14 amino acids long. Germline V CDR1 and CDR2: SGHNT, YYREEE (reference sequence). Unmatched junction bases numbered 6, after V lost 5 bases and J lost 7 bases. This sample's time point: week 23, last vaccination. Every vaccination contained 300 ug of the mutant IDH1 20-mer peptide and was paired with topical imiquimod. This sample is part of a study of a mutant IDH1 vaccine in newly diagnosed glioma.

Here the sequenced sample was PBMCs, taken from a glioma patient whose treatment included an IDH1 peptide vaccine. The receptor comes from a man aged 40-49 years with glioma. The chain has TRBV5-4 and TRBJ2-1; TRBD2 matches at 10 bases. CDR3 protein: CASRPGLATNEQFF. CDR3 bases: TGTGCCAGCAGACCGGGACTAGCGACGAATGAGCAGTTCTTC.